One and the same sample provided the 24 T cell receptor beta chains below, sequenced in a study of chemoradiotherapy in HPV16-positive cancers. Clones were sequenced by immunoSEQ multiplex PCR, and TCRdb holds only the in-frame ones, with some missing. The repertoire includes fewer than 30,000 clones, approximately 94% of them detected once, and more than 2.5% sits in the top ten. The specimen was collected from a patient who underwent chemoradiotherapy. These receptors were taken from a human donor with HPV-associated anogenital cancer.

This chain joins TRBV7-9 and TRBJ2-7; D perhaps matches TRBD1 (5 bases). Trimming took off 5 bases at V and 2 bases at J, with 13 bases between the two ends. Per the germline V gene, CDR1 is SEHNR and CDR2 is FQNEAQ (reference sequence). The CDR3 is made up of 14 amino acids. DNA of the CDR3: TGTGCCAGCAGCGCGGACAATCCCCCCTACGAGCAGTACTTC. Translation gives CASSADNPPYEQYF. The full variable domain, completed using reference TRBV7-9 and TRBJ2-7, is DTGVSQNPRHKITKRGQNVTFRCDPISEHNRLYWYRQTLGQGPEFLTYFQNEAQLEKSRLLSDRFSAERPKGSFSTLEIQRTEQGDSAMYLCASSADNPPYEQYFGPGTRLTVT.

The J gene is TRBJ1-1, the V gene TRBV19, with TRBD1 identical over 8 bases. The CDR3 sequence is 14 residues long. Looked up from germline, CDR1 is LNHDA and CDR2 is SQIVND (reference sequence). V trimming: 3 bases; J trimming: 3 bases; junction bases outside the gene matches: 3. CDR3 nucleotides: TGTGCCAGTAGTATGACAGGGGTGTACACTGAAGCTTTCTTT. Translated, it gives CASSMTGVYTEAFF.

This clone has just one count. The chain couples TRBV15 to TRBJ1-4; 7 bases map to TRBD1. The junction had 11 bases not matched to a gene; V was cut back by 4 bases and J by 6 bases. CDR3 size: 16 residues. Germline CDR1 LNHNV, CDR2 YYDKDF (reference sequence). Written as DNA, the CDR3 is TGTGCCACCAGCAACCCGAACAGGGGAGGTCATGAAAAACTGTTTTTT. Protein sequence: CATSNPNRGGHEKLFF.

CDR3 protein: CASSPGNSGANVLTF. CDR3 sequence (DNA): TGTGCCAGTAGTCCAGGGAACTCTGGGGCCAACGTCCTGACTTTC. This chain uses TRBV19 with TRBJ2-6; TRBD1 might be the D (5 bases). V lost 5 bases and J 0 bases, leaving 8 bases between the germline ends. Germline-derived CDR1 and CDR2 are LNHDA and SQIVND (reference sequence). CDR3 length: 15 residues.

J is TRBJ2-5 and V is TRBV5-1, with a tentative D call TRBD1 (6 bases). The better agreement between TRBJ2-7 and the DNA end casts doubt on the J call. Germline assignment: CDR1 SGHRS and CDR2 YFSETQ. This CDR3 spans 16 amino acids. The CDR3 region has the DNA TGCGCCAGCAGCTTGGCCTTGCAGGGGACGAACGACGAGCAGTACTTC. It specifies CASSLALQGTNDEQYF.

This clone was seen a few times. The chain carries TRBV5-1 and TRBJ2-5, with D maybe TRBD1 (5 bases). Trimming pared 2 bases from V and 5 bases from J, leaving 16 bases between. The CDR3 covers 15 residues. Per the germline V gene, CDR1 is SGHRS and CDR2 is YFSETQ. CDR3 loop: CASSFGQGDVETQYF. As DNA, the CDR3 is TGCGCCAGCAGCTTCGGGCAGGGTGACGTGGAGACCCAGTACTTC.

The V call is TRBV18, the J call TRBJ1-5; D unresolved. This CDR3 is built from 12 residues. Germline loops: CDR1 KGHSH, CDR2 LQKENI. V was cut by 4 bases and J by 6 bases, with 7 bases left in between. As DNA, the CDR3 is TGTGCCAGCTCACAGGGTAGTCAGCCCCAGCATTTT. Encoded protein: CASSQGSQPQHF.

This chain joins TRBV6-1 and TRBJ2-2; TRBD2 matches 7 bases. The J segment lost 7 bases and the V segment lost 6 bases, leaving 5 bases of the junction unmatched. This CDR3 is built from 13 residues. CDR1 and CDR2 from the germline V gene are MNHNS and SASEGT. The CDR3 sequence is CASSEKRGGELFF. The CDR3 region has the DNA TGTGCCAGCAGCGAAAAGCGGGGCGGGGAGCTGTTTTTT.

The CDR3 sequence is CASSFRTGPTDTQYF. CDR3 DNA sequence: TGCGCCAGCAGCTTCCGGACAGGACCCACAGATACGCAGTATTTT. The chain recombines TRBV5-1 with TRBJ2-3; 7 bases align to TRBD1. Germline V gene sequence: CDR1 SGHRS, CDR2 YFSETQ. The CDR3 is made up of 15 amino acids. After removal of 2 bases from V and 2 bases from J, the junction contained 5 bases not matched to a gene.

The V and J genes are TRBV5-1 and TRBJ2-7; 11 positions match TRBD2. The CDR3 length is 14 residues. The J segment lost 3 bases and the V segment lost 3 bases, leaving 2 bases of the junction unmatched. Germline V CDR1 and CDR2: SGHRS, YFSETQ. The CDR3: CASSSGLAVYEQYF. Here the CDR3 DNA reads TGCGCCAGCAGCTCGGGACTAGCGGTCTACGAGCAGTACTTC.

The chain uses TRBV4-2 and TRBJ2-3; 10 bases line up with TRBD2. Germline V gives CDR1 LGHNA, CDR2 YNFKEQ. The J segment lost 6 bases and the V segment lost 4 bases, leaving 10 bases of the junction unmatched. This CDR3 comprises 16 residues. The CDR3 protein is CASSRTSGGAPDTQYF. CDR3 in DNA: TGTGCCAGCAGCCGGACGAGCGGGGGGGCCCCGGATACGCAGTATTTT.

V is TRBV6-6 and J is TRBJ1-5, with 8 bases matching TRBD1. Germline V gene lookup returns CDR1 MNHNY and CDR2 SVGAGI (reference sequence). The CDR3 is 16 amino acids. V lost 4 bases to trimming and J lost 0 bases; unmatched junction nucleotides: 5. CDR3 DNA: TGTGCCAGCAGTTCACAGGGGGGATATAGCAATCAGCCCCAGCATTTT. Its translation: CASSSQGGYSNQPQHF.

The chain joins TRBV6-5 to TRBJ2-2; perhaps TRBD2 as D (5 bases). This CDR3 spans 15 amino acids. Germline V lookup: CDR1 MNHEY, CDR2 SVGAGI. With 0 bases removed from V and 13 bases from J, the gap between germline ends came to 18 bases. The CDR3 region has the DNA TGTGCCAGCAGTTACTCCCCTATCCCCAGACGGGGGCTGTTTTTT. Residues: CASSYSPIPRRGLFF.

This CDR3 is CASSTTRSYEQYF. The DNA for the CDR3 is TGTGCCAGCAGTACAACCCGGAGCTACGAGCAGTACTTC. The chain carries TRBV28 and TRBJ2-7; no reliable D call. Germline CDR1 and CDR2: MDHEN and SYDVKM. V shed 5 bases and J shed 3 bases, with 11 bases lying between them. There are 13 residues in the CDR3.

This chain uses TRBV28 with TRBJ2-7; tentatively, D is TRBD1 (6 bases). This CDR3 has 14 amino acids. The V end lost 5 bases, the J end lost 2 bases, and 13 bases lay between the germline ends. The germline V gene encodes CDR1 MDHEN and CDR2 SYDVKM. The DNA of the CDR3 is TGTGCCAGCAGTGGGTACAGGGTAGCCTACGAGCAGTACTTC. Amino acids: CASSGYRVAYEQYF.

The chain uses TRBV4-1 and TRBJ2-7, with TRBD2 as a possible D gene (6 bases). V was pared by 4 bases and J by 3 bases, with 16 bases between. This CDR3 comprises 15 residues. Germline V gene lookup returns CDR1 MGHRA and CDR2 YSYEKL. The CDR3 bases are TGCGCCAGCAGCCGCCTAGGCCGCGGGGACTACGAGCAGTACTTC. This gives the protein CASSRLGRGDYEQYF.

The V and J genes are TRBV4-3 and TRBJ1-5; D perhaps matches TRBD1 (6 bases). In germline, CDR1 is LGHNA, CDR2 YSLEER. The V end was cut by 1 base, the J end by 8 bases, with 12 bases between. The CDR3 covers 14 residues. The CDR3 here is CASSQGTADEPQHF. The DNA of the CDR3 is TGCGCCAGCAGCCAAGGGACAGCAGATGAGCCCCAGCATTTT.

This rearrangement joins TRBV18 to TRBJ1-1, with D hard to call. The CDR3 is made up of 14 amino acids. Germline CDR1 and CDR2: KGHSH and LQKENI. V lost 3 bases, J lost 1 base, and 9 bases lay in between. CDR3 residues: CASSPSQTNTEAFF. For the CDR3, the DNA is TGTGCCAGCTCACCCTCACAGACGAACACTGAAGCTTTCTTT. The full variable domain, in which reference TRBV18 and TRBJ1-1 provide the parts outside the CDR3, is NAGVMQNPRHLVRRRGQEARLRCSPMKGHSHVYWYRQLPEEGLKFMVYLQKENIIDESGMPKERFSAEFPKEGPSILRIQQVVRGDSAAYFCASSPSQTNTEAFFGQGTRLTVV.

This chain uses TRBV7-7 with TRBJ2-5; 9 positions match TRBD2. Losses at the gene ends were 5 bases for V and 5 bases for J; bases not matched to a gene: 15. This CDR3 has 17 residues. Germline CDR1 SSHAT, CDR2 FNYEAQ (reference sequence). CDR3 bases: TGTGCCAGCAGCGGTAGGGCGGGGGGGCCCCCCGGGGAGACCCAGTACTTC. It codes for CASSGRAGGPPGETQYF.

The chain is built from TRBV19 and TRBJ2-7; 9 bases map to TRBD2. V was clipped by 4 bases and J by 0 bases; unmatched bases: 7. CDR3 size: 16 residues. Germline CDR1 and CDR2: LNHDA and SQIVND (reference sequence). For the CDR3, the DNA is TGTGCCAGTAGTAGCGGGAGGGCCCGAGACTCCTACGAGCAGTACTTC. This sequence encodes CASSSGRARDSYEQYF.

The sample holds one count of this clone. The chain has TRBV30 and TRBJ1-4; a weak D match, TRBD1 (5 bases). The CDR3 consists of 14 residues. V was cut by 2 bases and J by 7 bases, with 14 bases left in between. Per germline, CDR1 GTSNPN and CDR2 SVGIG (reference sequence). The CDR3 nucleotides are TGTGCCTGGAGTAGGGAAGGGGTCAGTGAAAAACTGTTTTTT. This codes for CAWSREGVSEKLFF. The full variable domain, rest sourced from reference TRBV30 and TRBJ1-4, is SQTIHQWPATLVQPVGSPLSLECTVEGTSNPNLYWYRQAAGRGLQLLFYSVGIGQISSEVPQNLSASRPQDRQFILSSKKLLLSDSGFYLCAWSREGVSEKLFFGSGTQLSVL.

The count of this clone is one. The chain employs TRBV2 and TRBJ2-7; 12 bases align to TRBD2. This CDR3 spans 14 amino acids. J gave up 7 bases and V 5 bases, and 6 bases lay outside the gene matches. Germline CDR1 SNHLY, CDR2 FYNNEI. CDR3 protein: CASSLAGGAGEQYF. Here the CDR3 DNA reads TGTGCCAGCAGTCTAGCGGGAGGGGCGGGGGAGCAGTACTTC.

This sequence joins TRBV7-2 and TRBJ1-5; 8 positions match TRBD1. Trimming took 1 base from V and 5 from J; bases not matched to a gene: 4. CDR3 size: 15 residues. Germline values: CDR1 SGHTA, CDR2 FQGNSA. The CDR3 is CASSLEAGGYQPQHF. In DNA, the CDR3 is TGTGCCAGCAGCTTAGAAGCAGGGGGCTATCAGCCCCAGCATTTT.

This clone appeared a few times. The chain has TRBV7-8 and TRBJ2-2; D remains unclear. This CDR3 spans 16 amino acids. V was clipped by 2 bases and J by 1 base, with 11 bases between them. Looked up from germline, CDR1 is SGHVS and CDR2 is FQNEAQ. The CDR3 loop reads CASSLLETGNTGELFF. The CDR3 coding sequence is TGTGCCAGCAGCTTACTGGAGACCGGGAACACCGGGGAGCTGTTTTTT.